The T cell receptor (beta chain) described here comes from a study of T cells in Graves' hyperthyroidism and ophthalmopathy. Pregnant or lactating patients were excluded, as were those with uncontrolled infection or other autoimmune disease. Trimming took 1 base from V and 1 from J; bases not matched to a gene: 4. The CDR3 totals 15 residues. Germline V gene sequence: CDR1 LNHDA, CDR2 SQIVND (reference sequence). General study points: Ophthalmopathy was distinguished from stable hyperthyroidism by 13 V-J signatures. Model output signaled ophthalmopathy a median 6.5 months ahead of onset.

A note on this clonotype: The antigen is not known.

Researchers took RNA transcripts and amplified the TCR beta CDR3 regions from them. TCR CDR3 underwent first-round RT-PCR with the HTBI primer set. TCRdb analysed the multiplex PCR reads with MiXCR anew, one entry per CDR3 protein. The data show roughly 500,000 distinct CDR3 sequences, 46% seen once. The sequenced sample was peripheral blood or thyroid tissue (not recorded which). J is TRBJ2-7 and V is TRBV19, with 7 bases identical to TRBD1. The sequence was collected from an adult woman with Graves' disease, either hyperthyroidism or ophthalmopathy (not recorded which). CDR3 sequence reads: CASSIVKGASYEQYF. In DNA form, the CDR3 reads TGTGCCAGTAGTATAGTGAAGGGGGCTTCCTACGAGCAGTACTTC.